This TCR beta chain was obtained from a study of cytomegalovirus exposure and HLA in healthy donors. Profiling relied on immunoSEQ multiplex PCR, and the TCRdb table lists in-frame clones only, not all of them. This table holds tens of thousands of clones, around nine tenths found once. CDR3 length equals 13 residues. Trimming stripped 1 base from V and 7 bases from J, with 11 bases between. Germline V lookup: CDR1 SEHNR, CDR2 FQNEAQ (reference sequence). Concerning this clone: As yet, its antigen is unknown.

Study results and limitations: The finding came from a later analysis; first-cohort TCR clusters tended to co-occur in the 120 or so validation repertoires. Researchers counted 150 to 200 TCR beta chains as cytomegalovirus-associated.

This chain links TRBV7-9 with TRBJ2-7; D is perhaps TRBD1 (5 bases). The TCR sequence derives from a woman younger than 35 in good health and CMV-seronegative. The sample taken for sequencing was PBMCs. The CDR3 sequence is CASSLGGPWEQYF. The DNA for the CDR3 is TGTGCCAGCAGCTTAGGGGGCCCGTGGGAGCAGTACTTC.